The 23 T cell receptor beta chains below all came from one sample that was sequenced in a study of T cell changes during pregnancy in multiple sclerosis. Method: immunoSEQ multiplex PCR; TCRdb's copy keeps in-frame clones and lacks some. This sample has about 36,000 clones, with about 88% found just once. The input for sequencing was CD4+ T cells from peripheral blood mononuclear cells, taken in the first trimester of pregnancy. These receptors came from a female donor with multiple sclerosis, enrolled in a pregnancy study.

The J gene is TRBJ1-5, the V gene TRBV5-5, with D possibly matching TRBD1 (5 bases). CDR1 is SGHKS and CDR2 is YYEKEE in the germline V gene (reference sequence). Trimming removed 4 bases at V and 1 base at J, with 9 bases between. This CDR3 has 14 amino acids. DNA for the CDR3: TGTGCCAGCAGCCTGACAGCGAGCAATCAGCCCCAGCATTTT. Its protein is CASSLTASNQPQHF.

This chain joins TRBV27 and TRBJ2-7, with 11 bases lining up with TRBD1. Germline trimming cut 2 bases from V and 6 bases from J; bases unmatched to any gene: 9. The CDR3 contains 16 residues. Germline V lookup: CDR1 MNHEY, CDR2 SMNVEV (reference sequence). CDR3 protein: CASSLSPGTGGIEQYF. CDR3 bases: TGTGCCAGCAGTTTAAGCCCCGGGACAGGGGGTATCGAGCAGTACTTC.

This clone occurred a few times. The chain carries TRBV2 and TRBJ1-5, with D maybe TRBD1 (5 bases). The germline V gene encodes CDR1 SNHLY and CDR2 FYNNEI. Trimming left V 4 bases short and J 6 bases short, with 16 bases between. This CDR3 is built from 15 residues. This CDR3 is CASSGSAGYLQPQHF. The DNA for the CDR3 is TGTGCCAGCAGTGGATCGGCAGGGTATCTTCAGCCCCAGCATTTT.

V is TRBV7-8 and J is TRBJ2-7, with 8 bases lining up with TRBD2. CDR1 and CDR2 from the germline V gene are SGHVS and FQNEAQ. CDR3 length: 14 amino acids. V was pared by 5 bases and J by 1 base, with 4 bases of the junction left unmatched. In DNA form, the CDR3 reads TGTGCCAGCAGCCAAAAGCGGGGGTCCTACGAGCAGTACTTC. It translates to CASSQKRGSYEQYF.

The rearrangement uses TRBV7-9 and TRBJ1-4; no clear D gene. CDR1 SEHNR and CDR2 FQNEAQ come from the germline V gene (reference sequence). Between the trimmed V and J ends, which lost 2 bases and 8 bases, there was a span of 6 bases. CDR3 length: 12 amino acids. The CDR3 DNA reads TGTGCCAGCAGCTTAAGAGAGGAAAAACTGTTTTTT. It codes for CASSLREEKLFF.

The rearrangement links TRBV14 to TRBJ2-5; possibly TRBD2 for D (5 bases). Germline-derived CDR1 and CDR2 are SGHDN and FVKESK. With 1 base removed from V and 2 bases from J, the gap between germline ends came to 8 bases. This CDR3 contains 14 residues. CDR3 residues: CASSQVSGQETQYF. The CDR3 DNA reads TGTGCCAGCAGCCAAGTTTCGGGGCAAGAGACCCAGTACTTC.

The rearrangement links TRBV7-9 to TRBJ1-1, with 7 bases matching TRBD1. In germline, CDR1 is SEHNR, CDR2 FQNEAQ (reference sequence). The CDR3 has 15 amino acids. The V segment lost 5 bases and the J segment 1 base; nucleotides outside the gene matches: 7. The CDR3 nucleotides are TGTGCCAGCAGCGAGCGACAGGGTCCGAACACTGAAGCTTTCTTT. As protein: CASSERQGPNTEAFF.

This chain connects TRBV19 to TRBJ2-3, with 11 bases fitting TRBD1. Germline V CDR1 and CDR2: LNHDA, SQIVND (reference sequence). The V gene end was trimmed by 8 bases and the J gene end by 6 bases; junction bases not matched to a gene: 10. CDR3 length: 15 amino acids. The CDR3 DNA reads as TGTGCCAGTGTCCTCCCGGGACAGGGGGGTGATACGCAGTATTTT. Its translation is CASVLPGQGGDTQYF.

The CDR3 coding sequence is TGTGCCAGTAGTGTGTCCCGAGGACAGGGGAGTAAGCCCCAGCATTTT. Translation gives CASSVSRGQGSKPQHF. The chain recombines TRBV19 with TRBJ1-5, with TRBD1 matching over 9 bases. V trimming: 5 bases; J trimming: 8 bases; junction bases outside the gene matches: 13. Germline V gives CDR1 LNHDA, CDR2 SQIVND (reference sequence). There are 16 residues in the CDR3. The full variable domain, with the rest looked up from reference TRBV19 and TRBJ1-5, is DGGITQSPKYLFRKEGQNVTLSCEQNLNHDAMYWYRQDPGQGLRLIYYSQIVNDFQKGDIAEGYSVSREKKESFPLTVTSAQKNPTAFYLCASSVSRGQGSKPQHFGDGTRLSIL.

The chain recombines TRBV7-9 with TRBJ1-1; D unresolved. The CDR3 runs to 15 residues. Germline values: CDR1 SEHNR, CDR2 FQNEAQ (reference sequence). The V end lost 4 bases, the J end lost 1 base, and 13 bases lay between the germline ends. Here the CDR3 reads CASSSDGRGNTEAFF. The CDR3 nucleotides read TGTGCCAGCAGCTCCGACGGCCGGGGGAACACTGAAGCTTTCTTT.

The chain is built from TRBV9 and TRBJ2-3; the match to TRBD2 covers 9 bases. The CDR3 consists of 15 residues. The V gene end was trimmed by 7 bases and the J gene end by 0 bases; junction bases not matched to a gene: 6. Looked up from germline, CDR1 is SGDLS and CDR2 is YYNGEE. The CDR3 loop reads CASQRGDFSTDTQYF. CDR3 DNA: TGTGCCAGCCAGCGGGGGGACTTTAGCACAGATACGCAGTATTTT.

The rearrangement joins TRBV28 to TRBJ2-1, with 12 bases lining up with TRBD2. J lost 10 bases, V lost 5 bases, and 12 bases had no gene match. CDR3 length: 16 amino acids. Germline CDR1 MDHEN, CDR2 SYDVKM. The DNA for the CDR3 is TGTGCCAGCAGTCCGTGGACTAGCGGGGCCCTTAAAGAGCAGTTCTTC. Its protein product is CASSPWTSGALKEQFF.

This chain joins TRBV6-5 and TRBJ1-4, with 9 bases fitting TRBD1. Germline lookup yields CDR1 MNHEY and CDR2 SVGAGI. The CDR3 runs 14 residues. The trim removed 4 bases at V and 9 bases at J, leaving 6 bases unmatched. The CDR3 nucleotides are TGTGCCAGCAGTTCCGGGACAGGGACCCAAAAACTGTTTTTT. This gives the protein CASSSGTGTQKLFF.

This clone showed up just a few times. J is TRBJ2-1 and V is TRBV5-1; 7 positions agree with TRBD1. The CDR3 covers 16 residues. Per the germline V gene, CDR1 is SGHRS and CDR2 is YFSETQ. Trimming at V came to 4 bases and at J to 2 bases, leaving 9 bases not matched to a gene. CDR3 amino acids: CASSGRTGGTYNEQFF. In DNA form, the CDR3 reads TGCGCCAGCAGCGGCCGGACAGGAGGAACCTACAATGAGCAGTTCTTC.

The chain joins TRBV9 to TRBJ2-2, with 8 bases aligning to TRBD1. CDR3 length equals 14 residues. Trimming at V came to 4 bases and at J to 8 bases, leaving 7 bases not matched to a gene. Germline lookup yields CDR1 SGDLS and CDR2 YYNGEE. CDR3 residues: CASSTTGDVGELFF. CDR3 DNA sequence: TGTGCCAGCAGCACGACAGGGGATGTGGGGGAGCTGTTTTTT.

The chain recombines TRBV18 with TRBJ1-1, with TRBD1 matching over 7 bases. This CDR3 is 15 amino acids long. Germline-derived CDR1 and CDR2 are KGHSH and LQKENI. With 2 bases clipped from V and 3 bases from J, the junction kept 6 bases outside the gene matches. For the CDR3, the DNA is TGTGCCAGCTCACCAACAGGGGTGAAGGACACTGAAGCTTTCTTT. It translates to CASSPTGVKDTEAFF. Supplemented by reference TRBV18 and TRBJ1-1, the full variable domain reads NAGVMQNPRHLVRRRGQEARLRCSPMKGHSHVYWYRQLPEEGLKFMVYLQKENIIDESGMPKERFSAEFPKEGPSILRIQQVVRGDSAAYFCASSPTGVKDTEAFFGQGTRLTVV.

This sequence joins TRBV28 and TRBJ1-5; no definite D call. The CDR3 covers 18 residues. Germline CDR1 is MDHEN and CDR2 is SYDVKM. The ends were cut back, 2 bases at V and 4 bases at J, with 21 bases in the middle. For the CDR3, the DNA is TGTGCCAGCAGTTTAAACGGTTTAGCGGGGTTATCAAATCAGCCCCAGCATTTT. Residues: CASSLNGLAGLSNQPQHF.

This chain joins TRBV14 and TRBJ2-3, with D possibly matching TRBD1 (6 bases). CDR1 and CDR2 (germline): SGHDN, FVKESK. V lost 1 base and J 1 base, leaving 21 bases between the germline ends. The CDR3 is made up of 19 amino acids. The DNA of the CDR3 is TGTGCCAGCAGCCAAGGGGGCAGGGGTCCGTGGATGGGCACAGATACGCAGTATTTT. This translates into CASSQGGRGPWMGTDTQYF.

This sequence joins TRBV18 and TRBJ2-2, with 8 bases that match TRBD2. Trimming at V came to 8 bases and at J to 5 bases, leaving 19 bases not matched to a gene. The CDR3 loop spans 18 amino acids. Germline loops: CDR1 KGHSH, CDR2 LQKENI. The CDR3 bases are TGTGCCAGCCTGGGACGTCCGGGACTAGGCGTAGAGACCGGGGAGCTGTTTTTT. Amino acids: CASLGRPGLGVETGELFF.

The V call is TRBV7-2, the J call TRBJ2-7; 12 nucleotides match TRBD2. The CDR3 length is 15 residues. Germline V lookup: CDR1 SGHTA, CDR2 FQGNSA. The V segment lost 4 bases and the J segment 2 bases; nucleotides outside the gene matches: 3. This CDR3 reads CASSSSSGRAYEQYF. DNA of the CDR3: TGTGCCAGCAGCTCCTCTAGCGGGAGGGCCTACGAGCAGTACTTC. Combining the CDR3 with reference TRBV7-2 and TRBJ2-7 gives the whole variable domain GAGVSQSPSNKVTEKGKDVELRCDPISGHTALYWYRQSLGQGLEFLIYFQGNSAPDKSGLPSDRFSAERTGGSVSTLTIQRTQQEDSAVYLCASSSSSGRAYEQYFGPGTRLTVT.

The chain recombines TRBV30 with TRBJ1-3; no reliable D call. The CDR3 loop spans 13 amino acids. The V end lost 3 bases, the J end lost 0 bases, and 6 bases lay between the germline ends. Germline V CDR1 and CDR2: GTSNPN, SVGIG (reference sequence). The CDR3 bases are TGTGCCTGGAGCCTGTTCTCTGGAAACACCATATATTTT. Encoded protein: CAWSLFSGNTIYF.

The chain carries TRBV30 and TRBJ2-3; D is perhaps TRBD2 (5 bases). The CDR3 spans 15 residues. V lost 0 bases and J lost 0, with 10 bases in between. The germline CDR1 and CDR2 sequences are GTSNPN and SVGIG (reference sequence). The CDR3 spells CAWSVTSTSTDTQYF. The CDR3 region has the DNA TGTGCCTGGAGTGTAACTAGTACGAGCACAGATACGCAGTATTTT.

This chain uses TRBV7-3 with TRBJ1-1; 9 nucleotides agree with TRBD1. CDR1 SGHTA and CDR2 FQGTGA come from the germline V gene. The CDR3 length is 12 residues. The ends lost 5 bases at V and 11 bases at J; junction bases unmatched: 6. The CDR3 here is CASSPGQGAAFF. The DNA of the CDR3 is TGTGCCAGCAGCCCGGGACAGGGTGCGGCTTTCTTT. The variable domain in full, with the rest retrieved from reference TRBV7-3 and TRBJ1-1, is GAGVSQTPSNKVTEKGKYVELRCDPISGHTALYWYRQSLGQGPEFLIYFQGTGAADDSGLPNDRFFAVRPEGSVSTLKIQRTERGDSAVYLCASSPGQGAAFFGQGTRLTVV.